Described below is a single T cell receptor beta chain sequence and its context. The antigen it recognizes is unknown. It has no much larger one-base neighbor in the sample; base qualities were not kept. The sample is drawn from a study of cytomegalovirus exposure and HLA in healthy donors (dated by TCRdb to 2016 to 2017). General notes on the study: According to an earlier analysis of a few hundred of the donors, 150 million to 200 million T cells yielded approximately 120 million unique TCR beta sequences and 276 Gb of sequence data. Every repertoire in the discovery cohort had been generated on one and the same sequencing platform. Among the roughly 400 genotyped donors, around 81% belonged to the genetic ancestry cluster associated with self-reported Caucasian donors. Typing coverage varied by locus: roughly 620-640 donors for A, B, C, DRB1 and DQB1; roughly 500 for DQA1; around 610 for DPA1; approximately 450 for DPB1. Among a few hundred genotyped donors of the cohort, an average of around 240,000 unique TCR beta nucleotide sequences were sequenced per donor, around 18% of them non-productive. Genome-wide SNP genotypes for about 65% of the 666 donors were used in a later genetic analysis, which treated that subset as a discovery cohort. Donor age, sex, ethnicity and CMV serostatus were compiled alongside the repertoire data. HLA typing included class I and class II loci at four-digit resolution. The study aimed to test whether cataloging public T cell receptors could reveal signatures of past pathogen exposure. The T cell repertoires of 666 subjects were profiled by immunosequencing and related to cytomegalovirus serostatus. An earlier analysis of roughly 600 of the donors used high-throughput TCR beta sequencing to judge whether each TCR beta V gene segment behaved as functional or pseudogenic. The study combined high-throughput TCR immunosequencing, statistical association of individual TCRs with disease status, and machine learning to predict cytomegalovirus infection status. To study patterns of TCR occurrence, a later analysis re-analyzed previously published TCR beta repertoires from around 700 donors and added high-resolution HLA genotyping. An early release covering 550 to 700 HLA-typed donors comprised about 300 gigabases of sequencing data and 85 million to 100 million unique TCR sequences. A separate validation cohort of roughly 130 different subjects was used in addition to the approximately 610-subject first cohort. Rather than using new phenotypic data, the later analysis identified candidate immune exposures from TCR beta sequences and from how often those sequences occurred across donors. A handful of DR-DQ haplotypes were treated as single units for association and clustering because of strong linkage in the cohort.

The cohort consisted of hundreds of healthy bone marrow donors. Cohort members were all nominally healthy when sampled, although unrecorded immune exposures were likely present. The donor was CMV seropositive and was included in the group of 270 or so seropositive cohort members. A peripheral blood sample was collected from each donor, and TCR beta sequencing was performed on peripheral blood mononuclear cells. The Qiagen DNeasy Blood Extraction Kit was used to extract genomic DNA from the blood cell samples. Overall study results and their limits: The cohort was sequenced for TCR beta chains only, and without alpha or paired-chain data the features that could be detected were limited. Because counts were too low, 15 to 20 rarely observed V segments, including chromosome 9 orphons, were excluded from the earlier analysis of 587 of the donors. CMV serostatus was the only immune exposure information available for the cohort. A further reported finding was that TCR beta sequences accurately predicted the HLA-A and HLA-B alleles for most subjects in the first cohort. When HLA alleles, especially DR and DQ, strongly co-occurred, TCR associations were difficult to assign to individual alleles. A later analysis found that most CMV-associated TCR beta chains appeared HLA-restricted, with HLA associations seemingly driven largely by CMV exposure. In a later analysis, HLA-associated TCR beta chains were found to be more clonally expanded and to have lower generation probabilities than equally common non-associated chains. In a later analysis, the rate of TCR association differed among HLA loci, with DRB1 alleles having the most associated TCRs and HLA-C alleles having the fewest. V-gene and J-gene trimming of TCR beta chains was associated with a missense DCLRE1C variant in a later genetic analysis, and the association was replicated in an independent cohort. In vitro tests confirmed that a few of the cytomegalovirus-associated TCR beta chains recognize cytomegalovirus antigens. In a later genetic analysis, fewer N-insertions in productive TCRs were reported among donors in an Asian-associated ancestry cluster than the approximately 670-donor mean. At a false discovery rate of 0.05, a later analysis linked 15,000 to 20,000 TCR beta sequences to specific HLA alleles. A cluster of highly shared sequence variants was judged likely to represent a technical artifact of the sequencing pipeline. Linkage disequilibrium might explain the correlated functional status among segregating V segments, but an unknown experimental factor could not be ruled out. HLA typing was unavailable for some donors at each locus, so association tests used only the typed subset. In an earlier analysis of around 600 of the donors, most TCR beta V segments were observed in productive rearrangements about 87% or about 30% of the time, broadly matching IMGT annotations. According to the authors, the approach could potentially be generalized to other disease states and immunological phenotypes. A total of 150 to 200 TCR beta chains were listed by the study as associated with cytomegalovirus. The presence/absence analyses assumed that sequencing depth was roughly uniform across donors, and that assumption may not be true. The 87-base-pair reads could not distinguish some IMGT-functional V segments, including TRBV6-2 and TRBV6-3, so those segments were excluded. Across donors, most TCR sequences were observed very rarely, whereas some public TCRs were present in many individuals. Several of the top co-occurrence clusters appeared to be linked to parvovirus B19, influenza, CMV and Epstein-Barr virus, according to a later analysis. The classifier was reported to diagnose cytomegalovirus status with high specificity and sensitivity in both the original and validation cohorts.

The V end gives up 3 bases and the J end 6 bases, leaving 13 bases in the junction not matched to a gene. Including cysteine and phenylalanine, the CDR3 has 16 amino acids. Only the CDR3 DNA stays, 48 bases, in frame from base 1. Reading the germline V gene gives CDR1 SGHRS and CDR2 YFSETQ. The library was built by means of the immunoSEQ multiplex PCR assay. A mixture of 60 forward primers for TCR Vbeta segments and 13 reverse primers for TCR Jbeta segments was used in the multiplex PCR. The CDR3 region of rearranged TCR beta genes was amplified from genomic DNA with a multiplex PCR assay. The amplified TCR beta libraries were sequenced on the Illumina HiSeq System as 87-base-pair reads. As for the authors' bioinformatics: A later analysis counted approximately 74 million unique TCR beta chains across the 666 repertoires, and some 12 million of these chains were shared by at least two donors. Raw reads were error-corrected and collapsed into unique sequences with a nearest-neighbor algorithm that merged closely related sequences to remove PCR and sequencing errors. CDR3 sequences were aligned to IMGT reference sequences to assign V, D and J gene segments. For a sequence to be retained, at least a six-nucleotide match to both a V gene segment and a J gene segment was required. A rearrangement counted as productive if the CDR3 had no stop codons and remained in frame with V and J, and every other rearrangement counted as non-productive. Following IMGT convention, CDR3 was defined as the stretch from the second conserved V-encoded cysteine to the conserved J-encoded phenylalanine. In an earlier analysis of roughly 610 of the donors, sequences lacking an unambiguous match to a single V gene segment were excluded. In an earlier analysis of several hundred of the donors, V segments were called functional above 56.7% productive rearrangements and were called segregating when the between-donor standard deviation exceeded 5%. To diagnose cytomegalovirus status from the catalog of TCR beta chain sequences, a statistical classification framework was built. In a later analysis, V and J genes were assigned by comparing TCR nucleotide sequences against IMGT/GENE-DB human TR gene sequences. The TCRdist pipeline was used in a later analysis to assign CDR3 sequences and most-parsimonious VDJ recombination scenarios. In a later analysis, each TCR beta chain was defined by its CDR3 amino acid sequence together with its V-gene family, and reads without a unique V-gene family were excluded. To address suspected cross-contamination and a sequencing artifact, a later analysis removed 592 highly shared, low-generation-probability nucleotide sequences. For each public chain, a later analysis derived a clonal expansion index from normalized ranks of inferred template counts within each repertoire. A later analysis computed generation probabilities with a VDJ recombination model fitted to out-of-frame rearrangements, and checked the results against IGoR. A later analysis scored TCR-TCR, TCR-HLA and TCR-CMV co-occurrence with hypergeometric tests, applying a repertoire-size bias correction to TCR pairs. In a later analysis, false discovery rates were estimated by permuting HLA or CMV assignments 20 times. In a later analysis, co-occurring TCRs were grouped using DBSCAN, and TCRdist sequence similarity was added for clustering within HLA-allele-positive subsets. For co-occurrence clustering, repertoires with fewer than 30,000 or more than 120,000 public chains were excluded, along with five or six repertoires with anomalous nucleotide sharing. The table was pulled from immuneACCESS by TCRdb, which kept in-frame rearrangements only. Such tables lose some clones; where checked, under half of the loss comes from unresolved V genes, and the rest has no known cause. V, J and clone size are taken as reported in that table, and D and trimming were inferred from the DNA itself. For this sample the table gives some 100,000 clones, of which 60% to 85% were detected only once. Of the sample, 9.5% to 15% is held by the ten largest clones.

Sequencing was performed on PBMCs. This clonotype was obtained from a woman in her thirties or forties in good health and CMV-seropositive. The chain is assembled from TRBV5-1 and TRBJ2-7, and TRBD2 matches 9 of the central bases. The bases are TGCGCCAGCAGCTATTCCCTAGCGGGGACTACTAGCGAGCAGTACTTC. Its protein product is CASSYSLAGTTSEQYF.